What follows are 7 T cell receptor beta chains derived from one specimen sequenced in a study of cytomegalovirus exposure and HLA in healthy donors. The PCR was carried out with 60 Vbeta primers and 13 Jbeta primers. Produced via immunoSEQ multiplex PCR; TCRdb's table is partial and in-frame only. The sample includes around 120,000 clones, over 70% of them seen just once. The sequencing input was PBMCs. The receptors here all came from a woman aged 55-69 years in good health and CMV-seropositive.

The J gene is TRBJ1-1, the V gene TRBV10-2; a possible D gene is TRBD1 (6 bases). Germline V gene sequence: CDR1 WSHSY, CDR2 SAAADI. The CDR3 is made up of 12 amino acids. V was trimmed by 7 bases and J by 2 bases, leaving 8 bases between them. In DNA, the CDR3 is TGCGCCAGCACGGACAGTAACACTGAAGCTTTCTTT. Encoded protein: CASTDSNTEAFF.

V gene TRBV19 combines with J gene TRBJ2-1; D remains unclear. V lost 5 bases and J lost 5, with 16 bases in between. The CDR3 spans 15 residues. Germline V gives CDR1 LNHDA, CDR2 SQIVND (reference sequence). The CDR3 coding sequence is TGTGCCAGTAGTGTCACCCCGACTGAGCACAATGAGCAGTTCTTC. Its protein is CASSVTPTEHNEQFF.

The V and J genes are TRBV29-1 and TRBJ1-2, with D possibly being TRBD1 (5 bases). Looked up from germline, CDR1 is SQVTM and CDR2 is ANQGSEA. This CDR3 is built from 12 residues. Between the trimmed V and J ends, which lost 3 bases and 8 bases, there was a span of 13 bases. This CDR3 is CSVEGGTEGYTF. The CDR3 DNA is TGCAGCGTTGAGGGGGGTACCGAGGGCTACACCTTC.

V gene TRBV18 combines with J gene TRBJ2-5; 8 nucleotides line up with TRBD1. The J call is doubtful: the DNA matches TRBJ2-7 better. CDR3 length equals 13 residues. Germline V CDR1 and CDR2: KGHSH, LQKENI. The CDR3 region has the DNA TGTGCCAGCTCACCAGGGACAGGAAACGAGCAGTACTTC. Its translation: CASSPGTGNEQYF.

The rearrangement uses TRBV10-3 and TRBJ2-2, with D possibly matching TRBD2 (6 bases). This CDR3 has 13 residues. Germline CDR1 reads ENHRY; CDR2 reads SYGVKD. Trimming removed 11 bases from V and 2 bases from J, with 12 bases in between. The CDR3: CACRRDNTGELFF. CDR3 nucleotides: TGTGCCTGCAGGCGGGACAACACCGGGGAGCTGTTTTTT.

The chain has TRBV5-1 and TRBJ1-1; no definite D call. Germline CDR1 SGHRS, CDR2 YFSETQ. The CDR3 loop spans 14 amino acids. V was clipped by 4 bases and J by 5 bases, with 15 bases between them. CDR3 sequence (DNA): TGCGCCAGCAGCCTCCCCCTGGAGGGAACTGAAGCTTTCTTT. It translates to CASSLPLEGTEAFF.

The CDR3 spells CASSLGGDLMGNTEAFF. In DNA, the CDR3 is TGTGCCAGCAGCTTAGGGGGGGACCTCATGGGGAACACTGAAGCTTTCTTT. The chain uses TRBV7-2 and TRBJ1-1, with D possibly being TRBD1 (5 bases). The length of the CDR3 is 17 residues. Per germline, CDR1 SGHTA and CDR2 FQGNSA. V was trimmed by 1 base and J by 1 base, leaving 16 bases between them.